This TCR beta chain came from a study of PD-1 blockade in classical Hodgkin lymphoma. The sample holds one count of this clone. Its antigen is not known. General observations from the study: Patients starting nivolumab less than 1 year after ASCT had lower diversity and were excluded from later analyses. In newly diagnosed patients, baseline TCR diversity was reportedly below that of healthy donors.

The time point denotes: cycle 4 day 1 (C4D1), after 5 to 7 weeks of nivolumab. Each of the patients experienced relapse following autologous stem cell transplantation, and their brentuximab vedotin exposure differed. CD4+ T cells were purified from thawed PBMCs by negative selection. Best responses fell into complete response, partial response or progressive disease. Here immunoSEQ multiplex PCR was the method, and the copy in TCRdb shows in-frame clones only, minus some. The profile shows about 27,000 clones, around 83% of them singletons. This TCR was recovered from a human donor with classical Hodgkin lymphoma. The sequences come from CD4+ T cells from blood, collected before the fourth cycle of nivolumab.

CDR3: CASSSEGASRVGETQYF. DNA of the CDR3: TGTGCCAGCAGTTCGGAGGGCGCAAGTCGTGTCGGAGAGACCCAGTACTTC. This chain uses TRBV5-6 with TRBJ2-5, with D possibly TRBD2 on 6 matching bases. The CDR3 runs to 17 residues. V dropped 5 bases and J dropped 4 bases, with 24 bases sitting between them. CDR1 is SGHDT, CDR2 YYEEEE, per germline.